The clone carrying this TCR beta chain was observed a handful of times. This sample stems from a study of blood T cell repertoires in COVID-19. Study information: The United States, Italy and Spain were the sources of the acute and convalescent COVID-19 samples.

The authors' processing: Reference gene primer amplification in the assay estimated nucleated cell counts. TCRdb's copy holds only in-frame clones and misses some; the assay was immunoSEQ multiplex PCR. V and J calls and clone size are copied from that table; D and trimming were computed from the DNA. The repertoire holds about 93,000 clones, roughly 89% seen once, with around 5.2% in the top ten. From germline, CDR1 is SGHVS and CDR2 FNYEAQ. This CDR3 has 16 residues. V trimming: 5 bases; J trimming: 4 bases; junction bases outside the gene matches: 13. Enrolled during active infection, Seattle patients were then followed longitudinally.

Sample: peripheral blood. The V call is TRBV7-6, the J call TRBJ1-2; 7 nucleotides agree with TRBD1. The clonotype originates from a man in his 60s with COVID-19, enrolled during active disease. Here the CDR3 DNA reads TGTGCCAGCAGCCTAATAGGGGGACAGACATCCTATGGCTACACCTTC. As protein: CASSLIGGQTSYGYTF.